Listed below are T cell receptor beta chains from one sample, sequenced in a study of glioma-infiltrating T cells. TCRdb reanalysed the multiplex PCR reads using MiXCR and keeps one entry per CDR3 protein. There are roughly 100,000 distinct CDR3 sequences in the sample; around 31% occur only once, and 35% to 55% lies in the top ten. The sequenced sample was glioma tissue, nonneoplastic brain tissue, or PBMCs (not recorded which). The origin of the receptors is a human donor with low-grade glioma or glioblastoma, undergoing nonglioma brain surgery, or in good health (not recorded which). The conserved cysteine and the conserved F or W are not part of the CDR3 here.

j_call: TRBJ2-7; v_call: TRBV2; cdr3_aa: ASSKLTSGGDEQY
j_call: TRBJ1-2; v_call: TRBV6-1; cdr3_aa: ASITGDYGYT
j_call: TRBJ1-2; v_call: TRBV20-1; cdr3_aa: SAGDIGYT
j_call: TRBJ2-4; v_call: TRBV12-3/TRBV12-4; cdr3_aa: ASSSTGTGRKNIQY
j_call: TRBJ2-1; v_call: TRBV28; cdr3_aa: ASSPLSGVGNEQF
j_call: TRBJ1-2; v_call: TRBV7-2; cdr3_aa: ASSFRDAFQGGYT
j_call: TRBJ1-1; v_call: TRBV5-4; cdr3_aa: ASSLAHQGEAF
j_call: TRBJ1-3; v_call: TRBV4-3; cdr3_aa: ASSQVFRVGPGNTIY
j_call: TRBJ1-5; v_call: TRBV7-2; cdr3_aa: ASSYSWRGNQPQH
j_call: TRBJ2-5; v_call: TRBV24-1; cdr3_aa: ATSDWDGETQY
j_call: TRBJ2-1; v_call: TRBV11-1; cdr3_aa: ASSTGLAGIEQF
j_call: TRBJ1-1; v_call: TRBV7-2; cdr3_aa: VSSFNWKNTEAF
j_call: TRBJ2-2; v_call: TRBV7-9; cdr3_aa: ASSSTGITNTGELF
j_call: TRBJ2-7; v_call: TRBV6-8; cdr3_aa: ASRYGLYGQY
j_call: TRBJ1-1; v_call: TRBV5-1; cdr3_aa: ASSSTGGAEAF
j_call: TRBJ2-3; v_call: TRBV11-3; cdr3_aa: ASSTTGDTQY
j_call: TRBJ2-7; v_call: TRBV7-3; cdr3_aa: ASSGSGEQY
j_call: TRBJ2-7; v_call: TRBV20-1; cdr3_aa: SVATSGGPGEQY
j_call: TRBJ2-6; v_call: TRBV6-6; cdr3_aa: ASSYGVAPGANVLT
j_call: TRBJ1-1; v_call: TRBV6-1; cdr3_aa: ASSRGQGSSAF